Listed here are 29 T cell receptor beta chains from one sample, sequenced in a study of CD8 T cells in Susac syndrome. RNA amounts of roughly 0.45 to 1 ug underwent reverse transcription with random hexamers. TCRdb processed the immunoSEQ multiplex PCR reads anew with MiXCR; each CDR3 protein has one entry. The profile shows 160,000 or so distinct CDR3 sequences, 90% to 95% of them singletons. The specimen sequenced was CD4+ T cells from PBMCs. Source of these receptors: a human donor in good health.

This clonotype was detected once. V usage is TRBV6-6 and J usage is TRBJ1-2; possibly TRBD1 for D (5 bases). Germline loops: CDR1 MNHNY, CDR2 SVGAGI (reference sequence). The CDR3 consists of 14 residues. V lost 2 bases and J 8 bases, leaving 15 bases between the germline ends. CDR3 loop: CASSYKSGREGYTF. The CDR3, as DNA: TGTGCCAGCAGTTACAAGTCAGGGAGGGAGGGCTACACCTTC.

This clonotype showed up just once. V usage is TRBV3-1 and J usage is TRBJ1-1, with D maybe TRBD1 (5 bases). V shed 5 bases and J shed 3 bases, with 16 bases lying between them. Germline V gives CDR1 LGHDT, CDR2 YNNKEL (reference sequence). CDR3 length: 15 amino acids. In DNA form, the CDR3 reads TGTGCCAGCAGCTCAACCGGGGGAGCCGACACTGAAGCTTTCTTT. Translated, it gives CASSSTGGADTEAFF.

The CDR3 reads CASSIVGTANQPQHF. The DNA of the CDR3 is TGTGCCAGTAGTATTGTGGGGACGGCGAATCAGCCCCAGCATTTT. J is TRBJ1-5 and V is TRBV19, with D perhaps matching TRBD1 (5 bases). Trimming removed 3 bases from V and 4 bases from J, with 13 bases in between. Germline CDR1 and CDR2: LNHDA and SQIVND (reference sequence). The CDR3 has 15 residues.

This sequence joins TRBV4-1 and TRBJ1-1; D not resolved. The V end lost 3 bases, the J end lost 6 bases, and 11 bases lay between the germline ends. The CDR3 totals 13 residues. CDR1 and CDR2 (germline): MGHRA, YSYEKL. CDR3 DNA: TGCGCCAGCAGCCAGACGCTGTACGCTGAAGCTTTCTTT. Amino acids: CASSQTLYAEAFF.

V and J are TRBV3-1 and TRBJ2-5; D remains unclear. Germline CDR1 LGHDT, CDR2 YNNKEL (reference sequence). The ends were cut back, 6 bases at V and 4 bases at J, with 12 bases in the middle. The CDR3 runs 13 residues. CDR3 DNA sequence: TGTGCCAGCAGTCAAATGCCGGGAGAGACCCAGTACTTC. It is translated as CASSQMPGETQYF.

The V and J genes are TRBV12-3 or TRBV12-4 and TRBJ2-1; D uncertain. The ends were cut back, 1 base at V and 9 bases at J, with 13 bases in the middle. The CDR3 spans 14 residues. CDR3 amino acids: CASSLVGTEVEQFF. The DNA of the CDR3 is TGTGCCAGCAGTTTAGTCGGCACCGAAGTTGAGCAGTTCTTC.

The chain joins TRBV5-1 to TRBJ1-1; 7 positions agree with TRBD1. The germline V gene has CDR1 SGHRS and CDR2 YFSETQ. Trimming cost V 3 bases and J 4 bases; bases outside gene matches: 12. This CDR3 region has 16 residues. Written as DNA, the CDR3 is TGCGCCAGCAGCTGGGGGTCCGACAGGGTCGGCACTGAAGCTTTCTTT. This encodes CASSWGSDRVGTEAFF. Looking up the rest from reference TRBV5-1 and TRBJ1-1 gives the full variable domain: KAGVTQTPRYLIKTRGQQVTLSCSPISGHRSVSWYQQTPGQGLQFLFEYFSETQRNKGNFPGRFSGRQFSNSRSEMNVSTLELGDSALYLCASSWGSDRVGTEAFFGQGTRLTVV.

This chain connects TRBV3-1 to TRBJ2-1, with D hard to call. The V end lost 1 base, the J end lost 4 bases, and 8 bases lay between the germline ends. Germline lookup yields CDR1 LGHDT and CDR2 YNNKEL (reference sequence). This CDR3 comprises 14 residues. CDR3 region: CASSQVLGYNEQFF. CDR3 DNA: TGTGCCAGCAGCCAAGTTTTGGGATACAATGAGCAGTTCTTC.

The chain employs TRBV6-5 and TRBJ2-7, with D unresolved. Germline V CDR1 and CDR2: MNHEY, SVGAGI. V dropped 0 bases and J dropped 6 bases, with 6 bases sitting between them. The CDR3 has 12 residues. CDR3 in DNA: TGTGCCAGCAGTTACTCGAGTGGCGAGCAGTACTTC. As protein: CASSYSSGEQYF.

The chain uses TRBV11-1 and TRBJ2-7; D is possibly TRBD2 (7 bases). Per germline, CDR1 SGHAT and CDR2 FQDESV (reference sequence). Between the trimmed V and J ends, which lost 2 bases and 4 bases, there was a span of 15 bases. The CDR3 spans 15 residues. The chain's CDR3 is CASSLYGGRGYEQYF. As DNA, the CDR3 is TGTGCCAGCAGCTTATACGGGGGGCGCGGATACGAGCAGTACTTC.

The chain has TRBV13 and TRBJ2-5; D is perhaps TRBD2 (7 bases). V dropped 5 bases and J dropped 5 bases, with 21 bases sitting between them. From germline, CDR1 is PRHDT and CDR2 FYEKMQ (reference sequence). This CDR3 has 16 amino acids. DNA for the CDR3: TGTGCCAGCAGCAGCTTTGGCGGGGGCAAGTTGGAGACCCAGTACTTC. This gives the protein CASSSFGGGKLETQYF. Variable domain in full (rest from reference TRBV13 and TRBJ2-5): AAGVIQSPRHLIKEKRETATLKCYPIPRHDTVYWYQQGPGQDPQFLISFYEKMQSDKGSIPDRFSAQQFSDYHSELNMSSLELGDSALYFCASSSFGGGKLETQYFGPGTRLLVL.

V gene TRBV2 combines with J gene TRBJ2-7; TRBD1 agrees at 8 bases. The CDR3 covers 14 residues. The V segment lost 3 bases and the J segment 4 bases; nucleotides outside the gene matches: 5. CDR1 is SNHLY and CDR2 is FYNNEI in the germline V gene. The CDR3 loop is CASSDSGGRYEQYF. In DNA, the CDR3 is TGTGCCAGCAGTGATTCAGGGGGCAGGTACGAGCAGTACTTC.

The J gene is TRBJ1-1, the V gene TRBV29-1; D might be TRBD1 (5 bases). The length of the CDR3 is 15 residues. V was shortened by 7 bases and J by 3 bases, with 21 bases between the two germline ends. Germline assignment: CDR1 SQVTM and CDR2 ANQGSEA. The DNA for the CDR3 is TGCAGCGCCTCAGGGAGGATTAAGGGTGACACTGAAGCTTTCTTT. Translated: CSASGRIKGDTEAFF.

The chain recombines TRBV15 with TRBJ1-2; tentative D call: TRBD1 (6 bases). The CDR3 totals 12 residues. Trimming took off 0 bases at V and 14 bases at J, with 13 bases between the two ends. Germline V gene lookup returns CDR1 LNHNV and CDR2 YYDKDF (reference sequence). The CDR3 is CATSRDNRVETF. The CDR3 DNA sequence: TGTGCCACCAGCAGAGACAACAGGGTAGAAACCTTC. The whole variable domain, filled in from reference TRBV15 and TRBJ1-2, reads DAMVIQNPRYQVTQFGKPVTLSCSQTLNHNVMYWYQQKSSQAPKLLFHYYDKDFNNEADTPDNFQSRRPNTSFCFLDIRSPGLGDTAMYLCATSRDNRVETFGSGTRLTVV.

V is TRBV19 and J is TRBJ2-6; D call uncertain. The CDR3 consists of 17 residues. The germline CDR1 and CDR2 sequences are LNHDA and SQIVND (reference sequence). V gave up 2 bases and J gave up 0 bases, with 11 bases separating them. The CDR3: CASSILAFSSGANVLTF. CDR3 DNA: TGTGCCAGTAGTATACTGGCTTTTAGCTCTGGGGCCAACGTCCTGACTTTC.

V and J are TRBV3-1 and TRBJ1-1, with D maybe TRBD1 (5 bases). Germline CDR1 is LGHDT and CDR2 is YNNKEL (reference sequence). V lost 2 bases, J lost 11 bases, and 12 bases lay in between. This CDR3 is 12 amino acids long. The CDR3 coding sequence is TGTGCCAGCAGCCAATATCCAGGGTGGGCTTTCTTT. Its protein is CASSQYPGWAFF.

The rearrangement joins TRBV7-2 to TRBJ2-3; D is uncertain. The CDR3 consists of 13 residues. The V end was cut by 2 bases, the J end by 6 bases, with 9 bases between. From germline, CDR1 is SGHTA and CDR2 FQGNSA. CDR3: CASSLWTRDTQYF. The CDR3 coding sequence is TGTGCCAGCAGCTTATGGACCAGGGATACGCAGTATTTT. Combining the CDR3 with reference TRBV7-2 and TRBJ2-3 gives the whole variable domain GAGVSQSPSNKVTEKGKDVELRCDPISGHTALYWYRQSLGQGLEFLIYFQGNSAPDKSGLPSDRFSAERTGGSVSTLTIQRTQQEDSAVYLCASSLWTRDTQYFGPGTRLTVL.

V gene TRBV27 combines with J gene TRBJ2-5; the D gene is possibly TRBD2 (6 bases). V dropped 6 bases and J dropped 2 bases, with 13 bases sitting between them. The CDR3 is made up of 14 amino acids. Per the germline V gene, CDR1 is MNHEY and CDR2 is SMNVEV (reference sequence). The CDR3 loop is CASRGAGRQETQYF. The CDR3 DNA follows: TGTGCCAGCAGAGGTGCAGGGAGGCAAGAGACCCAGTACTTC.

The rearrangement links TRBV11-2 to TRBJ2-1; D gene ambiguous. Trimming stripped 1 base from V and 8 bases from J, with 15 bases between. CDR1 and CDR2 from the germline V gene are SGHAT and FQNNGV. CDR3 size: 15 residues. The CDR3 DNA is TGTGCCAGCAGCTTAGGGACCCTAGATCGCGATGAGCAGTTCTTC. Encoded protein: CASSLGTLDRDEQFF.

The chain recombines TRBV5-3 with TRBJ2-5; D not certain. TRBV5-3 is classed as an ORF, of uncertain function. The CDR3 spans 15 residues. Trimming took off 0 bases at V and 1 base at J, with 10 bases between the two ends. CDR3 amino acids: CARSLEVLSQETQYF. The CDR3 nucleotides are TGTGCCAGAAGCTTGGAGGTGCTGAGCCAAGAGACCCAGTACTTC.

The gene calls are TRBV20-1 and TRBJ1-2, with a possible D match to TRBD1 (5 bases). The V gene lost 4 bases and the J gene lost 4 bases, with 10 bases spanning the gap. The CDR3 sequence is 12 residues long. The germline gives CDR1 DFQATT, CDR2 SNEGSKA (reference sequence). CDR3 loop: CSATREGYGYTF. In nucleotides, the CDR3 is TGCAGTGCTACCAGGGAAGGCTATGGCTACACCTTC.

This clonotype was counted once. CDR3 amino acids: CASTRGGATEAFF. In DNA, the CDR3 is TGTGCCAGCACCCGGGGGGGGGCCACTGAAGCTTTCTTT. This chain joins TRBV12-3 or TRBV12-4 and TRBJ1-1; tentative D call: TRBD1 (6 bases). The CDR3 loop spans 13 amino acids. Trimming took off 7 bases at V and 4 bases at J, with 13 bases between the two ends.

This clonotype was seen only once. The chain couples TRBV27 to TRBJ2-3; no clear D gene. The CDR3 runs to 14 residues. The germline V gene encodes CDR1 MNHEY and CDR2 SMNVEV (reference sequence). The ends were cut back, 3 bases at V and 2 bases at J, with 9 bases in the middle. The CDR3 sequence: CASSFTLHTDTQYF. The DNA of the CDR3 is TGTGCCAGCAGTTTTACTCTTCACACAGATACGCAGTATTTT.

This chain links TRBV7-2 with TRBJ1-2; D call uncertain. V lost 5 bases to trimming and J lost 2 bases, with 12 bases between them. The CDR3 covers 14 residues. Germline lookup yields CDR1 SGHTA and CDR2 FQGNSA. The CDR3, as DNA: TGTGCCAGCAGCCCAGGACCCGGGAACTATGGCTACACCTTC. As protein: CASSPGPGNYGYTF.

This clonotype was observed a single time. This chain links TRBV3-1 with TRBJ2-5; perhaps TRBD1 as D (6 bases). V lost 6 bases and J 5 bases, leaving 13 bases between the germline ends. This CDR3 is built from 13 residues. The germline V gene encodes CDR1 LGHDT and CDR2 YNNKEL (reference sequence). CDR3 sequence (DNA): TGTGCCAGCAGTCCCAGGGGAAGCGAGACCCAGTACTTC. This sequence encodes CASSPRGSETQYF.

V is TRBV5-6 and J is TRBJ1-3; D remains ambiguous. This CDR3 is 15 amino acids long. CDR1 is SGHDT, CDR2 YYEEEE, per germline. V was pared by 0 bases and J by 0 bases, with 7 bases between. This chain's CDR3 is CASSLGPTSGNTIYF. Written as DNA, the CDR3 is TGTGCCAGCAGCTTGGGCCCAACCTCTGGAAACACCATATATTTT.

This chain connects TRBV18 to TRBJ2-1; 9 bases match TRBD2. With 3 bases clipped from V and 6 bases from J, the junction kept 6 bases outside the gene matches. Germline CDR1 and CDR2: KGHSH and LQKENI. The CDR3 consists of 15 residues. CDR3 amino acids: CASSPQTSGLNEQFF. The CDR3 nucleotides read TGTGCCAGCTCACCTCAGACTAGCGGCCTCAATGAGCAGTTCTTC.

The CDR3: CASSFGPDGSYEQYF. As DNA, the CDR3 is TGTGCCAGCAGTTTTGGTCCGGACGGGTCCTACGAGCAGTACTTC. This chain uses TRBV12-3 or TRBV12-4 with TRBJ2-7, with no clear D. The CDR3 has 15 residues. Deletions cut 3 bases from V and 1 base from J, with 13 bases between.

The chain couples TRBV5-1 to TRBJ1-1; perhaps TRBD1 as D (6 bases). Per the germline V gene, CDR1 is SGHRS and CDR2 is YFSETQ. With 4 bases removed from V and 8 bases from J, the gap between germline ends came to 15 bases. This CDR3 comprises 13 residues. CDR3 DNA: TGCGCCAGCAGCCCACAGTCACAGGGAGAAGCTTTCTTT. Protein: CASSPQSQGEAFF.